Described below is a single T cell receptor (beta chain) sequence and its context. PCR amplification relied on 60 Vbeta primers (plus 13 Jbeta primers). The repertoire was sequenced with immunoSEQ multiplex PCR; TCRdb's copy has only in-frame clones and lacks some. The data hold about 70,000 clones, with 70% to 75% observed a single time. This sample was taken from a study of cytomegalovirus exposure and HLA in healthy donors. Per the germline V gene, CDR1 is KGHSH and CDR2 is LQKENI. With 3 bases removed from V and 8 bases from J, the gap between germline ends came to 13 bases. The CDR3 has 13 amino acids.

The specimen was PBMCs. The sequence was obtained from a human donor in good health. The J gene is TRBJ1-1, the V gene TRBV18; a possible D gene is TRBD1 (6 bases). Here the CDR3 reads CASSPSRGREAFF. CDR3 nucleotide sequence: TGTGCCAGCTCACCCAGCAGGGGCAGGGAAGCTTTCTTT.